This passage covers 13 T cell receptor beta chains from one sample sequenced in a study of tumor-infiltrating lymphocytes in primary liver carcinoma. The tissue used was unsorted bulk material of roughly 17-31 mg. RNA and DNA were co-extracted from it with the AllPrep DNA/RNA mini kit. From around 520 ng of total RNA, TCR beta-specific cDNA was reverse-transcribed using a constant-region primer. Investigators got TCR beta libraries out of three nested multiplex PCR rounds, done with slightly modified ARM-PCR. Primers for the first two PCR rounds were TRBV1-TRBV30 forward primers and a C-beta reverse primer (10 cycles per round). In TCRdb, the multiplex PCR reads were re-called with MiXCR into one record per CDR3 protein. The sample includes 40,000 to 60,000 distinct CDR3 sequences, about 70% of them seen just once. Sequencing was carried out using liver tumor tissue from sampling region 3. Subset noted: tumor region T3, left-lateral pole. All receptors come from a man between 40 and 49 years old with primary liver carcinoma and hepatitis B virus infection.

At least ten counts were recorded for this clonotype. V and J are TRBV7-2 and TRBJ2-7, with D possibly being TRBD1 or TRBD2 (5 bases each). The CDR3 loop spans 14 amino acids. The germline V and J ends were trimmed by 5 bases and 1 base, with 12 bases remaining between them. Germline values: CDR1 SGHTA, CDR2 FQGNSA. The CDR3: CASSPRDQSYEQYF. In DNA form, the CDR3 reads TGTGCCAGCAGCCCCCGGGACCAGTCCTACGAGCAGTACTTC.

As for this clonotype: The germline gene is not matched at one end of the junction; a read error may be the cause. The chain employs TRBV11-2 and TRBJ2-5; D is tentatively TRBD1 or TRBD2 (5 bases each). CDR1 SGHAT and CDR2 FQNNGV come from the germline V gene. The length of the CDR3 is 16 residues. DNA for the CDR3: TGTGCCAGCAGATCCCGGGGCTTGGCCCACCAAAAGACCCAGTACTTC. Translation gives CASRSRGLAHQKTQYF.

With respect to this clonotype: At one end the junction does not follow the germline gene, possibly because of a read error. This sequence joins TRBV29-1 and TRBJ2-7, with a weak D call TRBD2 (7 bases). This CDR3 is built from 14 residues. CDR1 SQVTM and CDR2 ANQGSEA come from the germline V gene. In DNA, the CDR3 is TGCAGCGTTGGAGGGGGGGTTGAGGACTACGAGCAATACTTC. This gives the protein CSVGGGVEDYEQYF.

With respect to this clonotype: The CDR3 does not close with the conserved phenylalanine or tryptophan, likely indicating a read error. The genes are TRBV12-3 or TRBV12-4 and TRBJ2-7; 10 nucleotides align to TRBD2. This CDR3 spans 13 amino acids. The chain's CDR3 is CASSQLAGYEQYL. DNA for the CDR3: TGTGCTAGCAGCCAACTAGCGGGATACGAGCAGTACCTC.

To note about this clonotype: The conserved final phenylalanine or tryptophan is absent from the CDR3, which likely points to a read error. This chain connects TRBV20-1 to TRBJ2-3, with TRBD1 as a possible D gene (7 bases). V lost 1 base and J 3 bases, leaving 11 bases between the germline ends. The CDR3 loop spans 14 amino acids. Per the germline V gene, CDR1 is DFQATT and CDR2 is SNEGSKA (reference sequence). The CDR3 region has the DNA TGCAGTGCTAGAGGGACAGGAGGGACAGATACGCAGTATTCT. Translation: CSARGTGGTDTQYS.

Concerning this clonotype itself: Germline and junction disagree at one end, which may indicate a read error. V and J are TRBV7-2 and TRBJ2-1, with D uncertain. Germline V gene sequence: CDR1 SGHTA, CDR2 FQGNSA. This CDR3 spans 13 amino acids. As DNA, the CDR3 is TGTACCATCAGCTTAGAACTCGGCAATGAGCAGTTCTTC. Encoded protein: CTISLELGNEQFF. Drawing the rest from reference TRBV7-2 and TRBJ2-1, the complete variable domain is GAGVSQSPSNKVTEKGKDVELRCDPISGHTALYWYRQSLGQGLEFLIYFQGNSAPDKSGLPSDRFSAERTGGSVSTLTIQRTQQEDSAVYLCTISLELGNEQFFGPGTRLTVL.

In regard to this clonotype: One junction end does not reproduce the germline sequence, and a read error may be involved. This chain links TRBV7-9 with TRBJ2-1; a possible D gene is TRBD2 (5 bases). CDR1 and CDR2 (germline): SEHNR, FQNEAQ (reference sequence). The CDR3 totals 13 residues. The CDR3 region is CASSLLETAEQFF. CDR3 coding DNA: TGTGCTAGCAGCTTACTAGAGACGGCTGAGCAGTTCTTC.

Remarks on this clonotype: One end of the junction fails to match germline, which may point to a read error. V is TRBV11-2 and J is TRBJ1-1; TRBD1 is a possible D gene (5 bases). The CDR3 length is 13 residues. Germline V gene data show CDR1 as SGHAT and CDR2 as FQNNGV. The CDR3 loop is CASSLDLGTESFF. Written as DNA, the CDR3 is TGTGCTAGCAGCTTGGATCTGGGGACGGAATCTTTCTTT.

Regarding this clonotype: Lacking the conserved final phenylalanine or tryptophan, this CDR3 likely reflects a read error. J is TRBJ2-5 and V is TRBV11-2, with 9 bases aligning to TRBD2. CDR3 length: 18 residues. Germline V gene lookup returns CDR1 SGHAT and CDR2 FQNNGV. V was pared by 1 base and J by 1 base, with 10 bases of the junction left unmatched. This chain's CDR3 is CASSLAAGGARVQETQYY. The CDR3 coding sequence is TGTGCCAGCAGCTTAGCAGCGGGAGGTGCCCGGGTCCAAGAGACCCAGTACTAC.

Comment on this clonotype: A junction boundary mismatches the germline segment, possibly from a read error. This chain links TRBV4-1 with TRBJ2-2; 10 positions match TRBD1. This CDR3 spans 15 amino acids. Germline CDR1 is MGHRA and CDR2 is YSYEKL. DNA for the CDR3: TGCGCCAGCAGGCCGGACAGGGGGAATTCCGGGGAGCCGTTTTTT. This sequence encodes CASRPDRGNSGEPFF.

In the case of this clonotype: This clone may be a read error of a much larger clone one base away. The chain has TRBV4-2 and TRBJ2-7, with 12 bases that match TRBD1. Germline-derived CDR1 and CDR2 are LGHNA and YNFKEQ. There are 17 residues in the CDR3. CDR3 protein: CASGQGLPGQGAGEQYF. The CDR3 bases are TGTGCCAGCGGCCAAGGCCTACCGGGACAGGGGGCGGGGGAGCAGTACTTC.

Worth noting for this clonotype: Given the absence of the conserved phenylalanine or tryptophan at the CDR3 end, a read error is likely. The V and J genes are TRBV10-1 and TRBJ2-2; D is uncertain. The germline gives CDR1 WNHNN, CDR2 SYGVQD (reference sequence). The length of the CDR3 is 15 residues. In nucleotides, the CDR3 is TGCGCGAGCAGTGAAGGCGAGACGAACACCGGGGAGCTGTTTTTA. Translation: CASSEGETNTGELFL.

As regards this clonotype: A read error may produce the germline difference seen at one junction end. The rearrangement links TRBV12-3 or TRBV12-4 to TRBJ1-6; the match to TRBD1 covers 7 bases. The CDR3 is 15 amino acids. CDR3 region: CAGSSTTGRNSPLQF. The CDR3 region has the DNA TGTGCCGGCAGTTCCACGACAGGGCGTAATTCACCCCTTCAATTT.